These 20 T cell receptor beta chains originate from one sample sequenced in a study of shared clonotypes between healthy human individuals. Some clones are missing from TCRdb's copy, which holds only in-frame ones; the method was immunoSEQ multiplex PCR. The data contain a few hundred thousand clones, around 72% of them singletons. The specimen sequenced was memory CD4+ T cells sorted from blood. Subset denoted: CD45RA-negative fraction. The receptor set was obtained from a man younger than 45 in good health.

Points on this clone: At one of its ends the junction is not consistent with the germline gene, which may arise from a read error. Different DNA sequences within this sample yield the same CDR3. This sequence joins TRBV5-4 and TRBJ2-5, with a weak D call TRBD2 (6 bases). Looked up from germline, CDR1 is SGHNT and CDR2 is YYREEE (reference sequence). CDR3 length: 14 amino acids. CDR3 protein: CASSLPLAQETQYF. CDR3 coding DNA: TGTGCCAGCAGCTTGCCACTAGCCCAAGAGACCCAATACTTC. Filled out from reference TRBV5-4 and TRBJ2-5, the complete variable domain reads ETGVTQSPTHLIKTRGQQVTLRCSSQSGHNTVSWYQQALGQGPQFIFQYYREEENGRGNFPPRFSGLQFPNYSSELNVNALELDDSALYLCASSLPLAQETQYFGPGTRLLVL.

This chain uses TRBV12-5 with TRBJ2-2; D possibly matches TRBD1 or TRBD2 (5 bases each). Germline CDR1 LGHNT, CDR2 FRNRAP. The CDR3 sequence is 17 residues long. Deletions cut 0 bases from V and 4 bases from J, with 15 bases between. This chain's CDR3 is CASGLVRGERGTGELFF. Here the CDR3 DNA reads TGTGCTAGTGGTTTGGTAAGAGGGGAACGAGGCACCGGGGAGCTGTTTTTT.

The rearrangement joins TRBV10-3 to TRBJ1-1, with D possibly being TRBD1 (6 bases). Trimming cost V 4 bases and J 5 bases, with 11 bases left between them. CDR1 ENHRY and CDR2 SYGVKD come from the germline V gene. This CDR3 has 13 amino acids. CDR3: CAISVDRETEAFF. The CDR3 DNA reads as TGTGCCATCAGTGTGGACAGAGAAACTGAAGCTTTCTTT.

This clone showed up just a few times. The rearrangement links TRBV7-6 to TRBJ2-1; 9 nucleotides agree with TRBD2. The trim removed 1 base at V and 6 bases at J, leaving 4 bases unmatched. CDR1 and CDR2 from the germline V gene are SGHVS and FNYEAQ. The CDR3 loop spans 15 amino acids. Written as DNA, the CDR3 is TGTGCCAGCAGCTTAGTGGGTAGCGGGAGCAATGAGCAGTTCTTC. Translated, it gives CASSLVGSGSNEQFF.

The chain couples TRBV11-2 to TRBJ2-2; 9 nucleotides match TRBD1. CDR1 and CDR2 (germline): SGHAT, FQNNGV. Trimming removed 3 bases from V and 5 bases from J; junction bases left unmatched: 10. This CDR3 contains 17 residues. For the CDR3, the DNA is TGTGCCAGCAGCTTCTCCCCATCACAGGGGGCAACCGGGGAGCTGTTTTTT. Residues: CASSFSPSQGATGELFF.

The V and J genes are TRBV4-3 and TRBJ2-7; 11 nucleotides line up with TRBD2. CDR3 length: 16 residues. Germline trimming cut 0 bases from V and 3 bases from J; bases unmatched to any gene: 4. Germline V gives CDR1 LGHNA, CDR2 YSLEER. Here the CDR3 DNA reads TGCGCCAGCAGCCAAGAGTTCGGACTAGCGGGCTACGAGCAGTACTTC. It codes for CASSQEFGLAGYEQYF.

This clone was seen just once. The chain joins TRBV5-1 to TRBJ2-7; no clear D. The CDR3 length is 15 residues. The germline V gene has CDR1 SGHRS and CDR2 YFSETQ. V was cut by 4 bases and J by 1 base, with 15 bases left in between. The CDR3 protein is CASSPTWLSSYEQYF. CDR3 nucleotide sequence: TGCGCCAGCAGCCCCACCTGGCTCTCGTCCTACGAGCAGTACTTC.

This clone has a single count. V gene TRBV5-1 combines with J gene TRBJ2-1; D remains unclear. From germline, CDR1 is SGHRS and CDR2 YFSETQ. V was shortened by 3 bases and J by 0 bases, with 13 bases between the two germline ends. This CDR3 is 16 amino acids long. The CDR3 DNA is TGCGCCAGCAGCTGGTTACTGCTTAGCTCCTACAATGAGCAGTTCTTC. Amino acids: CASSWLLLSSYNEQFF. Full variable domain (remainder filled in from reference TRBV5-1 and TRBJ2-1): KAGVTQTPRYLIKTRGQQVTLSCSPISGHRSVSWYQQTPGQGLQFLFEYFSETQRNKGNFPGRFSGRQFSNSRSEMNVSTLELGDSALYLCASSWLLLSSYNEQFFGPGTRLTVL.

V usage is TRBV11-2 and J usage is TRBJ1-5; no definite D call. The CDR3 extends over 13 amino acids. The germline V gene has CDR1 SGHAT and CDR2 FQNNGV. V was pared by 0 bases and J by 15 bases, with 15 bases between. This CDR3 reads CASSLDLEEPRHF. DNA of the CDR3: TGTGCCAGCAGCTTAGATTTGGAGGAACCCAGGCATTTT.

This clone was observed a few times. The J gene is TRBJ1-3, the V gene TRBV13, with TRBD1 identical over 10 bases. The CDR3 consists of 16 residues. J gave up 2 bases and V 5 bases, and 6 bases lay outside the gene matches. Germline lookup yields CDR1 PRHDT and CDR2 FYEKMQ (reference sequence). CDR3 DNA: TGTGCCAGCAGCCGCCGGACAGGGGGAGCTGGAAACACCATATATTTT. Its translation: CASSRRTGGAGNTIYF.

The V and J genes are TRBV29-1 and TRBJ2-4; D gene uncertain. Germline lookup yields CDR1 SQVTM and CDR2 ANQGSEA. The CDR3 totals 15 residues. Deletions cut 4 bases from V and 3 bases from J, with 16 bases between. The DNA for the CDR3 is TGCAGCGTTGCCGTTAGGTTGTTCGACAAAAACATTCAGTACTTC. Translated, it gives CSVAVRLFDKNIQYF.

The V gene is TRBV2, the J gene TRBJ1-2; D uncertain. Germline V gives CDR1 SNHLY, CDR2 FYNNEI. There are 11 residues in the CDR3. Trimming stripped 6 bases from V and 1 base from J, with 3 bases between. The CDR3 nucleotides are TGTGCCAGCAGGGTTAACTATGGCTACACCTTC. Its protein is CASRVNYGYTF.

This clone was detected once. The chain links TRBV2 to TRBJ2-7, with a possible D match to TRBD1 (5 bases). Trimming removed 5 bases from V and 4 bases from J, with 12 bases in between. This CDR3 contains 13 residues. Germline CDR1 reads SNHLY; CDR2 reads FYNNEI. The CDR3 spells CASSTRARYEQYF. In DNA, the CDR3 is TGTGCCAGCAGTACCAGGGCGAGGTACGAGCAGTACTTC.

This clone was observed a handful of times. The V gene is TRBV12-5, the J gene TRBJ1-5; D gene ambiguous. The CDR3 contains 13 residues. Germline V CDR1 and CDR2: LGHNT, FRNRAP. V dropped 3 bases and J dropped 5 bases, with 8 bases sitting between them. The CDR3 nucleotides are TGTGCTAGTGGTTTAGGCGGTGATCAGCCCCAGCATTTT. Translating gives CASGLGGDQPQHF.

V and J are TRBV19 and TRBJ1-1, with 7 bases fitting TRBD1. V shed 4 bases and J 1 base; nucleotides not matched to a gene: 6. This CDR3 is 15 amino acids long. The germline gives CDR1 LNHDA, CDR2 SQIVND (reference sequence). CDR3 DNA sequence: TGTGCCAGTAGTACCACCGGGACAGAGAACACTGAAGCTTTCTTT. Protein: CASSTTGTENTEAFF.

The chain has TRBV7-8 and TRBJ1-5; the D gene is possibly TRBD1 (5 bases). V lost 7 bases, J lost 4 bases, and 11 bases lay in between. Germline-derived CDR1 and CDR2 are SGHVS and FQNEAQ. This CDR3 contains 13 residues. The CDR3 sequence: CASNRGGNQPQHF. CDR3 coding DNA: TGTGCCAGCAATAGGGGCGGAAATCAGCCCCAGCATTTT.

The V and J genes are TRBV7-9 and TRBJ2-1, with 7 bases matching TRBD1. CDR3 length: 15 residues. Germline values: CDR1 SEHNR, CDR2 FQNEAQ (reference sequence). The V segment lost 0 bases and the J segment 4 bases; nucleotides outside the gene matches: 3. The CDR3 nucleotides are TGTGCCAGCAGCTTAGCCGGGACAGCGTACAATGAGCAGTTCTTC. It codes for CASSLAGTAYNEQFF. The whole variable domain, remainder taken from reference TRBV7-9 and TRBJ2-1, is DTGVSQNPRHKITKRGQNVTFRCDPISEHNRLYWYRQTLGQGPEFLTYFQNEAQLEKSRLLSDRFSAERPKGSFSTLEIQRTEQGDSAMYLCASSLAGTAYNEQFFGPGTRLTVL.

The chain has TRBV4-3 and TRBJ2-7; 9 nucleotides line up with TRBD2. Germline CDR1 LGHNA, CDR2 YSLEER. V was pared by 4 bases and J by 3 bases, with 7 bases of the junction left unmatched. CDR3 length: 15 amino acids. CDR3 coding DNA: TGCGCCAGCAGCCGGAGCCTAGCGGGGAACTACGAGCAGTACTTC. Translated, it gives CASSRSLAGNYEQYF.

The rearrangement joins TRBV5-1 to TRBJ2-1, with TRBD1 matching 8 bases. The CDR3 has 12 residues. Looked up from germline, CDR1 is SGHRS and CDR2 is YFSETQ. The ends lost 4 bases at V and 10 bases at J; junction bases unmatched: 4. The CDR3 DNA reads TGCGCCAGCAGCGGGGGGACAGGAGAGCAGTTCTTC. Residues: CASSGGTGEQFF.

V is TRBV5-1 and J is TRBJ2-2; D is uncertain. Trimming removed 1 base from V and 8 bases from J, with 6 bases in between. This CDR3 contains 12 residues. Germline V gene data show CDR1 as SGHRS and CDR2 as YFSETQ. CDR3 DNA: TGCGCCAGCAGCTTGAAGCCTGGGGAGCTGTTTTTT. Residues: CASSLKPGELFF. Full variable domain (missing parts from reference TRBV5-1 and TRBJ2-2): KAGVTQTPRYLIKTRGQQVTLSCSPISGHRSVSWYQQTPGQGLQFLFEYFSETQRNKGNFPGRFSGRQFSNSRSEMNVSTLELGDSALYLCASSLKPGELFFGEGSRLTVL.